One and the same sample provided the 13 T cell receptor beta chains below, sequenced in a study of shared clonotypes between healthy human individuals. The data were produced by immunoSEQ multiplex PCR, yet TCRdb's version contains in-frame clones alone and is incomplete. The repertoire consists of fewer than 1.8 million clones, with approximately 98.5% occurring once and the leading ten covering 0.36%. Sequencing input: naive CD4+ T cells sorted from blood. The subset is: CD45RA+ positively selected. The receptors come from a young man in good health.

This rearrangement joins TRBV5-1 to TRBJ2-2; D tentatively reads TRBD1 or TRBD2 (5 bases each). CDR1 is SGHRS and CDR2 is YFSETQ in the germline V gene. V was trimmed by 4 bases and J by 4 bases, leaving 14 bases between them. This CDR3 comprises 15 residues. As DNA, the CDR3 is TGCGCCAGCAGCCGACTCGAGGGGCGCACCGGGGAGCTGTTTTTT. Its translation is CASSRLEGRTGELFF.

V and J are TRBV5-1 and TRBJ2-2; unclear D gene. The CDR3 is made up of 12 amino acids. Germline V gives CDR1 SGHRS, CDR2 YFSETQ. Trimming removed 3 bases from V and 4 bases from J, with 4 bases in between. The DNA for the CDR3 is TGCGCCAGCAGCTCCACCACCGGGGAGCTGTTTTTT. This codes for CASSSTTGELFF.

J is TRBJ2-1 and V is TRBV19; D may match TRBD1 or TRBD2 (5 bases each). V lost 2 bases and J 5 bases, leaving 16 bases between the germline ends. The germline V gene has CDR1 LNHDA and CDR2 SQIVND (reference sequence). The CDR3 covers 16 residues. CDR3 nucleotide sequence: TGTGCCAGTAGTATATATGGGGGAGTCGGTAACAATGAGCAGTTCTTC. This gives the protein CASSIYGGVGNNEQFF.

The CDR3 DNA sequence: TGTGCCAGCAGCGTAGCCAGACTAGCGGGGTACAATGAGCAGTTCTTC. As protein: CASSVARLAGYNEQFF. This chain connects TRBV9 to TRBJ2-1; 11 nucleotides agree with TRBD2. CDR1 and CDR2 from the germline V gene are SGDLS and YYNGEE. The CDR3 runs 16 residues. V lost 0 bases, J lost 4 bases, and 3 bases stayed unmatched.

This clone was detected only once. V usage is TRBV27 and J usage is TRBJ2-6; D is ambiguous. V shed 5 bases and J shed 1 base, with 6 bases lying between them. Looked up from germline, CDR1 is MNHEY and CDR2 is SMNVEV (reference sequence). This CDR3 spans 14 amino acids. The CDR3 coding sequence is TGTGCCAGCAGTCTAAGGTCTGGGGCCAACGTCCTGACTTTC. Translated: CASSLRSGANVLTF. Supplemented by reference TRBV27 and TRBJ2-6, the full variable domain reads EAQVTQNPRYLITVTGKKLTVTCSQNMNHEYMSWYRQDPGLGLRQIYYSMNVEVTDKGDVPEGYKVSRKEKRNFPLILESPSPNQTSLYFCASSLRSGANVLTFGAGSRLTVL.

V and J are TRBV19 and TRBJ1-4; no clear D gene. The germline V and J ends were trimmed by 3 bases and 2 bases, with 13 bases remaining between them. From germline, CDR1 is LNHDA and CDR2 SQIVND (reference sequence). The CDR3 has 16 amino acids. For the CDR3, the DNA is TGTGCCAGTAGTATCGTATCGGTGCACACTAATGAAAAACTGTTTTTT. Amino acids: CASSIVSVHTNEKLFF.

The gene calls are TRBV29-1 and TRBJ2-1; 10 bases are a match to TRBD2. J gave up 7 bases and V 5 bases, and 5 bases lay outside the gene matches. The CDR3 contains 13 residues. Germline V gene data show CDR1 as SQVTM and CDR2 as ANQGSEA. Here the CDR3 DNA reads TGCAGCGTTCTAGCGGGAGTTCGAAATGAGCAGTTCTTC. Amino acid sequence: CSVLAGVRNEQFF.

The rearrangement joins TRBV7-3 to TRBJ2-1; 8 nucleotides align to TRBD2. J gave up 2 bases and V 5 bases, and 5 bases lay outside the gene matches. The length of the CDR3 is 15 residues. Germline lookup yields CDR1 SGHTA and CDR2 FQGTGA. The CDR3 DNA follows: TGTGCCAGCAGCGTGACTAGCGAGCCCTACAATGAGCAGTTCTTC. It encodes CASSVTSEPYNEQFF.

The genes are TRBV5-1 and TRBJ2-2; maybe TRBD2 (6 bases). Trimming took 7 bases from V and 5 from J, leaving 15 bases between them. Per the germline V gene, CDR1 is SGHRS and CDR2 is YFSETQ. The CDR3 runs 14 residues. CDR3 amino acids: CASLPGLQTGELFF. CDR3 coding DNA: TGCGCCAGCTTACCGGGACTTCAGACCGGGGAGCTGTTTTTT.

The chain couples TRBV30 to TRBJ2-4; a weak D match, TRBD1 (6 bases). V was trimmed by 0 bases and J by 2 bases, leaving 11 bases between them. Germline CDR1 GTSNPN, CDR2 SVGIG (reference sequence). CDR3 length: 15 residues. CDR3 coding DNA: TGTGCCTGGAGTGTACGAGGGGGATCCAAAAACATTCAGTACTTC. It is translated as CAWSVRGGSKNIQYF.

The gene calls are TRBV11-2 and TRBJ2-5, with 11 bases matching TRBD1. V was pared by 3 bases and J by 4 bases, with 7 bases of the junction left unmatched. CDR1 is SGHAT and CDR2 is FQNNGV in the germline V gene. This CDR3 is 16 amino acids long. The DNA of the CDR3 is TGTGCCAGCAGCTTGAGGACGGACAGGGGGCGAGAGACCCAGTACTTC. Amino acids: CASSLRTDRGRETQYF. The complete variable domain, with remaining parts taken from reference TRBV11-2 and TRBJ2-5, reads EAGVAQSPRYKIIEKRQSVAFWCNPISGHATLYWYQQILGQGPKLLIQFQNNGVVDDSQLPKDRFSAERLKGVDSTLKIQPAKLEDSAVYLCASSLRTDRGRETQYFGPGTRLLVL.

This chain links TRBV30 with TRBJ2-7; 12 bases are a match to TRBD2. CDR3 length: 15 residues. Germline V gene data show CDR1 as GTSNPN and CDR2 as SVGIG (reference sequence). With 4 bases clipped from V and 3 bases from J, the junction kept 7 bases outside the gene matches. The CDR3 is CAWIMPGLAGYEQYF. The DNA of the CDR3 is TGTGCCTGGATTATGCCGGGACTAGCGGGCTACGAGCAGTACTTC.

The rearrangement joins TRBV6-1 to TRBJ2-5, with D possibly called TRBD1 or TRBD2 (5 bases each). Germline V lookup: CDR1 MNHNS, CDR2 SASEGT. Between the trimmed V and J ends, which lost 6 bases and 5 bases, there was a span of 16 bases. This CDR3 is 14 amino acids long. The CDR3 sequence: CASRRAEGEETQYF. The CDR3 nucleotides read TGTGCCAGCAGACGAGCGGAAGGGGAGGAGACCCAGTACTTC.